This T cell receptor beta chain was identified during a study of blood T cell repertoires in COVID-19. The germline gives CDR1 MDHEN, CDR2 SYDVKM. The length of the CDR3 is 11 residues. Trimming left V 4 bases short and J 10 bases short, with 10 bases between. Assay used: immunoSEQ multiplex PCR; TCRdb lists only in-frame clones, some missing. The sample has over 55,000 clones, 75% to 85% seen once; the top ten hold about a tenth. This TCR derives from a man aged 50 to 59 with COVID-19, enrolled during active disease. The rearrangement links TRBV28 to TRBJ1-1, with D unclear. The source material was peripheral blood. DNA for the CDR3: TGTGCCAGCAGTTCCCGACTGAGAGCTTTCTTT. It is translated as CASSSRLRAFF.